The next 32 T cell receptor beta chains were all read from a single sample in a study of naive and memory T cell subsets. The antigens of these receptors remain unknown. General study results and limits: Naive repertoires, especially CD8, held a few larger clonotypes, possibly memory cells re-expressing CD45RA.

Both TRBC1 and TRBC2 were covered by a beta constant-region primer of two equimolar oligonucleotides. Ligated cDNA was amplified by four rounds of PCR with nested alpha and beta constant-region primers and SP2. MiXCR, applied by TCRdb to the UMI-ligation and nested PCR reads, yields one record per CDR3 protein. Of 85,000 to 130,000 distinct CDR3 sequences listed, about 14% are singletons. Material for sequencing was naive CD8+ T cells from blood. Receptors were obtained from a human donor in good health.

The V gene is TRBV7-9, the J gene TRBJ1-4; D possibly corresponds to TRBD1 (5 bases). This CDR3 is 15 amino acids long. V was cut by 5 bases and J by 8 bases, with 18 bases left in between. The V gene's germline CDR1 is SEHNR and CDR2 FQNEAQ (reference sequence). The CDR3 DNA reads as TGTGCCAGCAGCGAAAGAAAACCGCGGGGGGAAAAACTGTTTTTT. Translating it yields CASSERKPRGEKLFF.

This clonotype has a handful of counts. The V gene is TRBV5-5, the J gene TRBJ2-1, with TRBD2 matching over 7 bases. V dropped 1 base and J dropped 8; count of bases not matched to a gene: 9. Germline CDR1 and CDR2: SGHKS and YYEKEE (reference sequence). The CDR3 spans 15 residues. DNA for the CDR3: TGTGCCAGCAGCTTGTGGGTGGGAGGGCCCTATGAGCAGTTCTTC. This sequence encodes CASSLWVGGPYEQFF. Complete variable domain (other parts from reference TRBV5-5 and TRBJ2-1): DAGVTQSPTHLIKTRGQQVTLRCSPISGHKSVSWYQQVLGQGPQFIFQYYEKEERGRGNFPDRFSARQFPNYSSELNVNALLLGDSALYLCASSLWVGGPYEQFFGPGTRLTVL.

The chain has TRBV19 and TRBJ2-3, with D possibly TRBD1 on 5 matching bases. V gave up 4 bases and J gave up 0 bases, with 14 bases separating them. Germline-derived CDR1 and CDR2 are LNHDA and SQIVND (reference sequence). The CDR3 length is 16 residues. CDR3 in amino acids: CASSTRQFTSTDTQYF. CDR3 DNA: TGTGCCAGTAGTACCCGACAGTTTACTAGCACAGATACGCAGTATTTT.

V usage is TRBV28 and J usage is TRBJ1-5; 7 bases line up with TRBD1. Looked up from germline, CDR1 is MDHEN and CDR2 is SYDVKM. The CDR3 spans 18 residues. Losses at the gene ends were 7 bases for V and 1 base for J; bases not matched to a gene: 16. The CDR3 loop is CASTQTGNPLGSNQPQHF. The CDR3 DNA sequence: TGTGCCAGCACCCAGACAGGGAATCCTCTGGGGAGCAATCAGCCCCAGCATTTT.

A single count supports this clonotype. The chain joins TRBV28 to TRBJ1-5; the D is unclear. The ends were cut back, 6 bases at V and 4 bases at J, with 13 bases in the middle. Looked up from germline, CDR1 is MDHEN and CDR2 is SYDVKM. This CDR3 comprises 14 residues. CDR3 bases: TGTGCCAGCAGAACAATTATACCGAATCAGCCCCAGCATTTT. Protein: CASRTIIPNQPQHF.

This chain's CDR3 is CASSLGTYGYTF. DNA of the CDR3: TGTGCCAGCAGTTTGGGTACTTATGGCTACACCTTC. The chain has TRBV6-6 and TRBJ1-2; D unclear. Trimming stripped 4 bases from V and 5 bases from J, with 8 bases between. The length of the CDR3 is 12 residues. CDR1 MNHNY and CDR2 SVGAGI come from the germline V gene (reference sequence).

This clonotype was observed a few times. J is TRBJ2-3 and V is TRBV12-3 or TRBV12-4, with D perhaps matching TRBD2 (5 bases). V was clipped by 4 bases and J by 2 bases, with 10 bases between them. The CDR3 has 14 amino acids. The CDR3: CASSYRADTDTQYF. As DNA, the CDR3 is TGTGCCAGCAGTTATCGAGCGGACACAGATACGCAGTATTTT.

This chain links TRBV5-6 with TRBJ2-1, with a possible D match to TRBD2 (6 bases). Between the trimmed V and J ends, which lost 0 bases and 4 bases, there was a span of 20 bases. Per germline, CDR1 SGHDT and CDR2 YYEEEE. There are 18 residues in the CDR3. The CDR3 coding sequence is TGTGCCAGCAGCTTGGCTCGGGGGTTCCGCCTTGAATACAATGAGCAGTTCTTC. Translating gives CASSLARGFRLEYNEQFF.

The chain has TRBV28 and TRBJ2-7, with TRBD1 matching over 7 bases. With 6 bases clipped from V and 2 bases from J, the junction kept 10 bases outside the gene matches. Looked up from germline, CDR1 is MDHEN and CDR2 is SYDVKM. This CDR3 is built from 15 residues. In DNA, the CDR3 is TGTGCCAGCAGGGGAGACAGGGTCTCCCCCTACGAGCAGTACTTC. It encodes CASRGDRVSPYEQYF.

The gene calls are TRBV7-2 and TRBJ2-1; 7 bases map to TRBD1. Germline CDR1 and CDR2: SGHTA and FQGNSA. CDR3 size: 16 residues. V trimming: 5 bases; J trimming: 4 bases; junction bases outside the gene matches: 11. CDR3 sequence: CASSQATGWGYNEQFF. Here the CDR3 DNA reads TGTGCCAGCAGCCAAGCGACAGGGTGGGGATACAATGAGCAGTTCTTC.

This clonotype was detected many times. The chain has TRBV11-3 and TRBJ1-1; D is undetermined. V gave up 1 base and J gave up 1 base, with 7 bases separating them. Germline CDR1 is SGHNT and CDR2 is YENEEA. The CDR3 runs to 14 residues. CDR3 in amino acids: CASSLGRENTEAFF. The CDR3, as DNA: TGTGCCAGCAGCTTAGGTAGGGAGAACACTGAAGCTTTCTTT.

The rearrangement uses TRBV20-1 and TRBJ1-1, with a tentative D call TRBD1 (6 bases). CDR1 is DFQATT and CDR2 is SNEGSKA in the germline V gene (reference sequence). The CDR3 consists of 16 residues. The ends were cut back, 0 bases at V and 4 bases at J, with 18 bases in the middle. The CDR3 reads CSARDSGGEYPTEAFF. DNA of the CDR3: TGCAGTGCTAGAGACTCCGGGGGCGAATATCCCACTGAAGCTTTCTTT.

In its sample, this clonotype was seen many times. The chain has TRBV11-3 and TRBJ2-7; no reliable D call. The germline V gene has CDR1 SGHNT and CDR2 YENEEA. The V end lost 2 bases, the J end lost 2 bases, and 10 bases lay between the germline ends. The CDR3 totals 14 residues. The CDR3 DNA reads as TGTGCCAGCAGCTTACGTCAGGTCCCCTACGAGCAGTACTTC. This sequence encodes CASSLRQVPYEQYF.

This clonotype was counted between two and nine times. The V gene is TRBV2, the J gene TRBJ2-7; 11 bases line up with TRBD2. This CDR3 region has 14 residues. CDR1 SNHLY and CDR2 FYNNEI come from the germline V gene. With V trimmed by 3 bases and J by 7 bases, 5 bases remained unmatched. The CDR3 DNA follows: TGTGCCAGCAGTGATTGGTCTAGCGGGAGGGAGCAGTACTTC. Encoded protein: CASSDWSSGREQYF.

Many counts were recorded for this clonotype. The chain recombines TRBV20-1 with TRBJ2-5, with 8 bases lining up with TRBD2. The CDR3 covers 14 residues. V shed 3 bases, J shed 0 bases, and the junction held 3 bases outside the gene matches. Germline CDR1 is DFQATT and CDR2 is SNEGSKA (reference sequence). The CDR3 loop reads CSARVTSDQETQYF. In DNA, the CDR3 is TGCAGTGCTAGGGTGACTAGCGACCAAGAGACCCAGTACTTC.

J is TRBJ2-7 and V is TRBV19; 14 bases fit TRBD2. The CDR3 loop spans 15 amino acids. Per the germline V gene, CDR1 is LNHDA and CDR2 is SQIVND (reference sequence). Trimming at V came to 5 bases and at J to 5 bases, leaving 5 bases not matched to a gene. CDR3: CASSGLAGGYNEQYF. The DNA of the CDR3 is TGTGCCAGTAGTGGACTAGCGGGAGGATATAACGAGCAGTACTTC.

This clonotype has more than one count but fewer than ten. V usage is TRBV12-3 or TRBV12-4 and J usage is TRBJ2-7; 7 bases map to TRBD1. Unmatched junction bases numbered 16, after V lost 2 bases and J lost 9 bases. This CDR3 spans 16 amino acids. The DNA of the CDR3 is TGTGCCAGCAGTTTAATATCCGGGACAGCATCTCTGGGGCAGTACTTC. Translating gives CASSLISGTASLGQYF.

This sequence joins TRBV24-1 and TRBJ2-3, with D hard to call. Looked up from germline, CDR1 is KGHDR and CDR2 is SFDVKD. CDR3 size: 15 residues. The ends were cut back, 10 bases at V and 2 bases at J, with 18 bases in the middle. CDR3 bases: TGTGCCACGAGCACGTCGAGACACCTCACAGATACGCAGTATTTT. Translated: CATSTSRHLTDTQYF.

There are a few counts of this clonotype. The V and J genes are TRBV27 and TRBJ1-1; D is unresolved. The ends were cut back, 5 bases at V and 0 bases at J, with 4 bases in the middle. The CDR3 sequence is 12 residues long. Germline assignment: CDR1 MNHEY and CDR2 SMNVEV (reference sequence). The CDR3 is CASSAVNTEAFF. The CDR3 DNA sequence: TGTGCCAGCAGTGCTGTGAACACTGAAGCTTTCTTT.

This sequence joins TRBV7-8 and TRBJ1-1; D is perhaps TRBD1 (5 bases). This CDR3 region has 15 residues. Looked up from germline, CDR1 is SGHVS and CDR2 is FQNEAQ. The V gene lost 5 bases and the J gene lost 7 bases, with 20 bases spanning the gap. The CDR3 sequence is CASSEKGLPLIEAFF. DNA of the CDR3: TGTGCCAGCAGCGAGAAGGGACTACCCCTGATTGAAGCTTTCTTT.

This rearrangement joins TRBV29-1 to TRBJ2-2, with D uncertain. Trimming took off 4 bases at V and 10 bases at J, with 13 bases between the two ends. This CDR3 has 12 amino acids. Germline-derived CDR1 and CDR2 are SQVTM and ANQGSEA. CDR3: CSVVTARVELFF. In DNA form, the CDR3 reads TGCAGCGTTGTAACGGCGCGAGTGGAGCTGTTTTTT.

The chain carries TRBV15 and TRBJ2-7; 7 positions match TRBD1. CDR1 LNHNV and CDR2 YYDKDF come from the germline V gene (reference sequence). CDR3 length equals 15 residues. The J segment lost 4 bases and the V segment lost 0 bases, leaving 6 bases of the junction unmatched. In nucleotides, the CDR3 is TGTGCCACCAGCAGAGAAGGGGGCGCCGGGTACGAGCAGTACTTC. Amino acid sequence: CATSREGGAGYEQYF.

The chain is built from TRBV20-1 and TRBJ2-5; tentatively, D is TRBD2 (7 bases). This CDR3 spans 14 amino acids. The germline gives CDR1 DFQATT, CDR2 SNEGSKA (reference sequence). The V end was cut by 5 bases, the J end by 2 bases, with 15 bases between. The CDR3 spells CSAEGGPFQETQYF. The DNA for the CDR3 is TGCAGTGCTGAGGGGGGGCCGTTTCAAGAGACCCAGTACTTC.

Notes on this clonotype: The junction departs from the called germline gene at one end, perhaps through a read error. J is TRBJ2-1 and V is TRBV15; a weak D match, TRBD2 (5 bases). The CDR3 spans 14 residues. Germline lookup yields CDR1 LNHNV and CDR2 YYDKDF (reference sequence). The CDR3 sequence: CATSGDYSYNKQFF. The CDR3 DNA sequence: TGTGCCACCAGCGGAGACTACTCCTACAATAAGCAGTTCTTC.

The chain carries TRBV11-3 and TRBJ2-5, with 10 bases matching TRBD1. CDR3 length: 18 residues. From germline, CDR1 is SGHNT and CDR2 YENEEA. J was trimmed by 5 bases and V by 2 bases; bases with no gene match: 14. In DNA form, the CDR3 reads TGTGCCAGCAGCTTATCATGGGACCCGGGACAGGGGATGGAGACCCAGTACTTC. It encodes CASSLSWDPGQGMETQYF.

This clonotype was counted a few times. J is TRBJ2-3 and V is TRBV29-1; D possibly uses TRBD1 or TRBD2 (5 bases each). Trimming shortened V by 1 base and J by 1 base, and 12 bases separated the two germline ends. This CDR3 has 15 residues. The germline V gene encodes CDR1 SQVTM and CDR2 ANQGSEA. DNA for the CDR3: TGCAGCGTTGAAGGGGGGAGCGTTCGCACAGATACGCAGTATTTT. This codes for CSVEGGSVRTDTQYF.

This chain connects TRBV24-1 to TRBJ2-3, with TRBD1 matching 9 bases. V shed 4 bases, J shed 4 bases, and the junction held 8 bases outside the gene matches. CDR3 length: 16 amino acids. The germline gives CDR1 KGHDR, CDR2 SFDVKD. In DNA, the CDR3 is TGTGCCACCAGTGACCCGGGGACAGGGTTAGCAGATACGCAGTATTTT. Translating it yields CATSDPGTGLADTQYF.

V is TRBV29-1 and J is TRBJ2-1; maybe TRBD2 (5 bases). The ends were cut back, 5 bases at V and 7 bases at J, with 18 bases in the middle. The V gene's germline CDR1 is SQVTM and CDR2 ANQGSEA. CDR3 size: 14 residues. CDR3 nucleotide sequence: TGCAGCGTTCCACTAGGACCTTCACTTAATGAGCAGTTCTTC. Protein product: CSVPLGPSLNEQFF.

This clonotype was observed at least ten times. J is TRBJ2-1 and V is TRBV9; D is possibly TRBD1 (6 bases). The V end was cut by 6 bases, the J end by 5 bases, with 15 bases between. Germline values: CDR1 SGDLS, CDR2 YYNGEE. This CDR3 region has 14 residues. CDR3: CASTLQGSDNEQFF. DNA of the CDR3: TGTGCCAGCACCTTACAGGGATCGGACAATGAGCAGTTCTTC.

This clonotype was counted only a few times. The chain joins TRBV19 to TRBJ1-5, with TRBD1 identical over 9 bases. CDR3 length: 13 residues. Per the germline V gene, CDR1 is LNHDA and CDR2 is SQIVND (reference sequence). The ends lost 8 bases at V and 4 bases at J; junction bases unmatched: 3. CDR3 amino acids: CASHGQGNQPQHF. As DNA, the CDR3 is TGTGCCAGTCATGGACAGGGGAATCAGCCCCAGCATTTT.

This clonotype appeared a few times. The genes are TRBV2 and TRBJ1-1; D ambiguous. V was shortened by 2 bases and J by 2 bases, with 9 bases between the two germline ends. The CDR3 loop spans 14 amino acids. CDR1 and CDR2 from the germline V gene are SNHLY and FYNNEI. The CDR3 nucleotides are TGTGCCAGCAGTGAACGGCCAGACAACACTGAAGCTTTCTTT. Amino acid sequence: CASSERPDNTEAFF.

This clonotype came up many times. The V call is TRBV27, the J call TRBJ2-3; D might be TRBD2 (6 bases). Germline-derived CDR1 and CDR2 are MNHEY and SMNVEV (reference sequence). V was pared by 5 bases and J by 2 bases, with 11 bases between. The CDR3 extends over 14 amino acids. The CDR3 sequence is CASSLRTTTDTQYF. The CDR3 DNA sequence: TGTGCCAGCAGTCTCCGGACTACCACAGATACGCAGTATTTT.